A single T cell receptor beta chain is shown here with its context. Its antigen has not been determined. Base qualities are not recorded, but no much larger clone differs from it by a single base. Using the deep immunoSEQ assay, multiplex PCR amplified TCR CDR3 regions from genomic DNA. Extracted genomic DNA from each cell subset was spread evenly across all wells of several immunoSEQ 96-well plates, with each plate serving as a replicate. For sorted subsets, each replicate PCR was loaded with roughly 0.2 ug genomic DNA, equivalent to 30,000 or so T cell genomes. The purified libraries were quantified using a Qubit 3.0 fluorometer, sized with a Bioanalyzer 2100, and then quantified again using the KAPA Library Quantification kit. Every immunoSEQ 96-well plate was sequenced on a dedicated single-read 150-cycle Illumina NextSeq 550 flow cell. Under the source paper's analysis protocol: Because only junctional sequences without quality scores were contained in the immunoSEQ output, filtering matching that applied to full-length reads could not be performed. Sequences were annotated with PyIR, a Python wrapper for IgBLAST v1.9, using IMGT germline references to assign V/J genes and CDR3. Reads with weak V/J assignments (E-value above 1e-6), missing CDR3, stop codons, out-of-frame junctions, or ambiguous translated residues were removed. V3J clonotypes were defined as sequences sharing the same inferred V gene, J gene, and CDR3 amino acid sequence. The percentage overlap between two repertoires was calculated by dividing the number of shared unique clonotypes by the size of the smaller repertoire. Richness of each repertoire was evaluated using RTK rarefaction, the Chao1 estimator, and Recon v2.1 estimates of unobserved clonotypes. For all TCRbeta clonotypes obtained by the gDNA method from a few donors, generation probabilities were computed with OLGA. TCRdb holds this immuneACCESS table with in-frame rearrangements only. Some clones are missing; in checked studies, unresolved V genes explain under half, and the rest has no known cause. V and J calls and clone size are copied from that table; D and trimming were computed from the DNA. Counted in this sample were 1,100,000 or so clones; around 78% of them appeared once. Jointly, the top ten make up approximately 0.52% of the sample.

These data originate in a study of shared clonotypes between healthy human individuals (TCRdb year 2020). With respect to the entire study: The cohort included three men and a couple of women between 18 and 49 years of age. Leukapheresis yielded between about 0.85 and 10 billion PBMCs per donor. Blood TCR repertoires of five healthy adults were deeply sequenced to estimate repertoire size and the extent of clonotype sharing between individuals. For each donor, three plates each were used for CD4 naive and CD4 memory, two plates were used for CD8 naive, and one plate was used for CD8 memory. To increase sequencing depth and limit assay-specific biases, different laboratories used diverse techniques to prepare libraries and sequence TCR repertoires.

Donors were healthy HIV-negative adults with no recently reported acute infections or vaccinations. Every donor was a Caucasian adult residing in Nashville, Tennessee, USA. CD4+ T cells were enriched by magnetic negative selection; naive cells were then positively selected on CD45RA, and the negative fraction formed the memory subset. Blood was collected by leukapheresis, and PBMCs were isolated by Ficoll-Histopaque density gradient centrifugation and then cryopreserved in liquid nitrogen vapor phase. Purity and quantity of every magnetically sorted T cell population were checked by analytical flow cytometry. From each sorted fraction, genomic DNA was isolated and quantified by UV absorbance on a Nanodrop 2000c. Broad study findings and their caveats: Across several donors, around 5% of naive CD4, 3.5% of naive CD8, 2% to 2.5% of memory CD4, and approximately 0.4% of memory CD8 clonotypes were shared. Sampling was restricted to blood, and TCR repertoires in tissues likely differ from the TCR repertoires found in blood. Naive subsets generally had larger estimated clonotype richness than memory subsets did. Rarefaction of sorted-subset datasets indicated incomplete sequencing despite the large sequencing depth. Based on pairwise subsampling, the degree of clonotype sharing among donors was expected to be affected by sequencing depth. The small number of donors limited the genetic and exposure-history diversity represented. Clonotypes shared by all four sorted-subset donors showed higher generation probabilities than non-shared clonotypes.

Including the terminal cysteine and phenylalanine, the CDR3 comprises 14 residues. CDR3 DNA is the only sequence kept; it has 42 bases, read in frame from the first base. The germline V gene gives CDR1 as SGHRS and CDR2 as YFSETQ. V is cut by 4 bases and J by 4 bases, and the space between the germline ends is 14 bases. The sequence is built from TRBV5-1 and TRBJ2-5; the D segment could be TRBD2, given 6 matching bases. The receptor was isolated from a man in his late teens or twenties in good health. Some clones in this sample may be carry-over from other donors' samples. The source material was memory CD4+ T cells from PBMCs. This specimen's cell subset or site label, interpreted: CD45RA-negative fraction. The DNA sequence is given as TGCGCCAGCAGCGCGACTAGAGGGGTAGAGACCCAGTACTTC. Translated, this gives CASSATRGVETQYF.